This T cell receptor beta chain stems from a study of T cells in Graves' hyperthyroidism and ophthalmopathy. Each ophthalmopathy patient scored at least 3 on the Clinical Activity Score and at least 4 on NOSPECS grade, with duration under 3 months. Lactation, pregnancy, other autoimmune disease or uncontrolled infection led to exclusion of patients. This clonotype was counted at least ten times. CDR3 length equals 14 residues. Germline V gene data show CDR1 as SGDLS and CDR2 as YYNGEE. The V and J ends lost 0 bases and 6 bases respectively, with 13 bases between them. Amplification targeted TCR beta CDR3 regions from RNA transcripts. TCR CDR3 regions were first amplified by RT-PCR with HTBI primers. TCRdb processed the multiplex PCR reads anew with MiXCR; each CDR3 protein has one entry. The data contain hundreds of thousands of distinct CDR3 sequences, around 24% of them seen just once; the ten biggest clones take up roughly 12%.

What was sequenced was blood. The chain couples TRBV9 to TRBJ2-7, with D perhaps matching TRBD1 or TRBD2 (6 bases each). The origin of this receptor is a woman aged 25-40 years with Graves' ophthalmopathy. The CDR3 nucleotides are TGTGCCAGCAGCGTAGGGGGGGCGGAGACCGAGCAGTACTTC. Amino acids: CASSVGGAETEQYF.